This T cell receptor (beta chain) was recovered during a study of CD8 T cells in ankylosing spondylitis. One entry per CDR3 protein, called by TCRdb with MiXCR from the 5' RACE reads. The sample holds some 330,000 distinct CDR3 sequences, 7.5% to 9% seen once. This clonotype appeared a few times. Its antigen is still unknown. The CDR3 sequence is 12 residues long. Germline V gene sequence: CDR1 DFQATT, CDR2 SNEGSKA (reference sequence). The V gene end was trimmed by 3 bases and the J gene end by 6 bases; junction bases not matched to a gene: 1. Study conclusions and caveats: A TCR beta motif made of fewer than ten highly homologous variants seemed typical of ankylosing spondylitis blood.

The rearrangement links TRBV20-1 to TRBJ2-1, with 8 bases identical to TRBD2. The sequenced material came from blood, either unsorted or a sorted T cell fraction (not recorded which). The receptor was isolated from a male donor with ankylosing spondylitis. The CDR3 here is CSASGRANEQFF. The DNA of the CDR3 is TGCAGTGCTAGCGGGAGGGCCAATGAGCAGTTCTTC.